The subject of this entry is one T cell receptor (beta chain). No antigen is known for it. These data originate in a study of Graves' ophthalmopathy and Graves' hyperthyroidism. The ends were cut back, 4 bases at V and 6 bases at J, with 12 bases in the middle. The CDR3 is 13 residues long. The authors amplified TCR beta CDR3 regions from RNA transcripts. A first-round RT-PCR used HTBI primers, followed by a second-round multiplex PCR. TCRdb re-called the multiplex PCR reads with MiXCR, one entry per CDR3 protein. This sample has hundreds of thousands of distinct CDR3 sequences, with 35% to 50% found just once. Broader study findings: Clonotypes were expanded in thyroid at above 0.001 frequency, and most also appeared in blood.

The sample comprised peripheral blood. This clonotype was obtained from an adult man with Graves' ophthalmopathy. The chain carries TRBV12-3 or TRBV12-4 and TRBJ1-1, with D maybe TRBD1 (6 bases). CDR3 sequence reads: CASSSRQAAEAFF. CDR3 DNA sequence: TGTGCCAGCAGTTCCAGACAGGCCGCTGAAGCTTTCTTT.